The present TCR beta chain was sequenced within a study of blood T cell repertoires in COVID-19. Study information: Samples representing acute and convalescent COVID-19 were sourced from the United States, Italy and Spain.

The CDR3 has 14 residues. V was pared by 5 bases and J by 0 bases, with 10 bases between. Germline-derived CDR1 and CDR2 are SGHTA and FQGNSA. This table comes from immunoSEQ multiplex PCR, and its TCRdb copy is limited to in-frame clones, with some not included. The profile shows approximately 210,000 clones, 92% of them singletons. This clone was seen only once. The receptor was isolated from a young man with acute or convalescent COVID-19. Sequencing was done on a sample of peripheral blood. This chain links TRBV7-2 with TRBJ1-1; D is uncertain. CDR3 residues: CASSITALNTEAFF. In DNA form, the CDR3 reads TGTGCCAGCAGCATTACAGCCCTGAACACTGAAGCTTTCTTT.